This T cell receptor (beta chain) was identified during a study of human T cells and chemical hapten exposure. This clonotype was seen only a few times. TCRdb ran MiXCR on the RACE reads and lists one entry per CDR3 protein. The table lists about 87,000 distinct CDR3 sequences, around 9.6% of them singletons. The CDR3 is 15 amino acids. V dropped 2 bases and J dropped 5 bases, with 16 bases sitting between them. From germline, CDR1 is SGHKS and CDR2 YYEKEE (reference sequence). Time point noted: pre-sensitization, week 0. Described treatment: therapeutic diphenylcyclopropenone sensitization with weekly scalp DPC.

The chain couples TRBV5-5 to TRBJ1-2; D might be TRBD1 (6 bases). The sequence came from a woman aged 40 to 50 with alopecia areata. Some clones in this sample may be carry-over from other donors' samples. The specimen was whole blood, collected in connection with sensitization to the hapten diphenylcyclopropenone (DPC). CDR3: CASSLTWGAQYGYTF. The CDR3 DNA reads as TGTGCCAGCAGCTTAACGTGGGGGGCGCAATATGGCTACACCTTC. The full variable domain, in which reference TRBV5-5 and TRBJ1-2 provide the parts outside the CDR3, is DAGVTQSPTHLIKTRGQQVTLRCSPISGHKSVSWYQQVLGQGPQFIFQYYEKEERGRGNFPDRFSARQFPNYSSELNVNALLLGDSALYLCASSLTWGAQYGYTFGSGTRLTVV.